Shown below are 2 T cell receptor beta chains from a single sample sequenced in a study of T cell changes during pregnancy in multiple sclerosis. Libraries were prepared by immunoSEQ multiplex PCR; TCRdb keeps only in-frame clonotypes and omits some of them. The table lists 90,000 to 120,000 clones, 85% to 95% of them singletons, with roughly 0.78% in the top ten. The starting material was peripheral blood, obtained in the third trimester of pregnancy. These receptors all stem from a female donor in good health, enrolled as a control in a pregnancy study.

The chain is built from TRBV19 and TRBJ1-4, with a possible D match to TRBD1 (5 bases). This CDR3 spans 17 amino acids. The V end was cut by 4 bases, the J end by 6 bases, with 21 bases between. The germline CDR1 and CDR2 sequences are LNHDA and SQIVND (reference sequence). The CDR3 DNA follows: TGTGCCAGTAGTACCCCGGGCGGCCGGGGGGAAGATGAAAAACTGTTTTTT. Protein product: CASSTPGGRGEDEKLFF.

The chain uses TRBV11-2 and TRBJ2-3; possible D gene TRBD2, 6 bases. CDR3 length: 16 amino acids. The germline V gene encodes CDR1 SGHAT and CDR2 FQNNGV. V was cut by 1 base and J by 4 bases, with 15 bases left in between. CDR3 sequence reads: CASSLAPGGTADTQYF. The DNA of the CDR3 is TGTGCCAGCAGCTTAGCCCCTGGGGGGACCGCAGATACGCAGTATTTT.